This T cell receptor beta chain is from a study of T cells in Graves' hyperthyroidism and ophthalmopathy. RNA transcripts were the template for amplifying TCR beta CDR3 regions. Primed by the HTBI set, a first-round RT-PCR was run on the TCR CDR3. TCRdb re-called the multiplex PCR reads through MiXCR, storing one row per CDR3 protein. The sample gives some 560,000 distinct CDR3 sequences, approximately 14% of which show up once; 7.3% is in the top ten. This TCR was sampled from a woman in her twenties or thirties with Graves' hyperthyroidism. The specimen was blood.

The CDR3 bases are TGCGCCAGCAGCCAGGAGACCGGAGCAATGAACACTGAAGCTTTCTTT. Translated, it gives CASSQETGAMNTEAFF. The chain has TRBV4-1 and TRBJ1-1, with D hard to call. CDR1 and CDR2 (germline): MGHRA, YSYEKL. Trimming took off 3 bases at V and 0 bases at J, with 14 bases between the two ends. This CDR3 region has 16 residues.